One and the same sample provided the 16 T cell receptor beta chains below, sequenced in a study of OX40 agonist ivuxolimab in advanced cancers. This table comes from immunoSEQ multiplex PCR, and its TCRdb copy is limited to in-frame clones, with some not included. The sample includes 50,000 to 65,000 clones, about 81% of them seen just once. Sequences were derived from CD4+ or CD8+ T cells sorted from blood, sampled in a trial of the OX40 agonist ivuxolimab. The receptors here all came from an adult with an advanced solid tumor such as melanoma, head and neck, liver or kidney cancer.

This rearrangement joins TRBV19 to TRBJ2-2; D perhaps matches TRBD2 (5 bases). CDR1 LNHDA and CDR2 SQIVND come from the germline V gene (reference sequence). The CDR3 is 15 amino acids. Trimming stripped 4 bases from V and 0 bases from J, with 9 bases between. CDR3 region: CASSNGVSNTGELFF. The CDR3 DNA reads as TGTGCCAGTAGTAACGGGGTGTCGAACACCGGGGAGCTGTTTTTT.

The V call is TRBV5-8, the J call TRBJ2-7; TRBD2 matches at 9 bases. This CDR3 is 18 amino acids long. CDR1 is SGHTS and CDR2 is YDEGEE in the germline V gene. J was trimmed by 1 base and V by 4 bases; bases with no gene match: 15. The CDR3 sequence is CASSVGRLAGLFSYEQYF. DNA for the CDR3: TGTGCCAGCAGCGTGGGGCGGCTAGCGGGGTTATTTTCCTACGAGCAGTACTTC.

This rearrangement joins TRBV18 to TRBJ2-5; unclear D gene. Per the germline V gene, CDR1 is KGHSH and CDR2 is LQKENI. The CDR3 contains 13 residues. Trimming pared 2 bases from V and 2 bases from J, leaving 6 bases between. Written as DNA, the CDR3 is TGTGCCAGCTCACCAGGGTCTCAAGAGACCCAGTACTTC. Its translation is CASSPGSQETQYF.

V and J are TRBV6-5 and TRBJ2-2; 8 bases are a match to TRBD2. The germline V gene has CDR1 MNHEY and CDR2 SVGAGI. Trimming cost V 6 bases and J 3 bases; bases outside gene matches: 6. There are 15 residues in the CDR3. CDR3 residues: CASSRAGAHTGELFF. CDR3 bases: TGTGCCAGCAGCCGAGCGGGGGCCCACACCGGGGAGCTGTTTTTT.

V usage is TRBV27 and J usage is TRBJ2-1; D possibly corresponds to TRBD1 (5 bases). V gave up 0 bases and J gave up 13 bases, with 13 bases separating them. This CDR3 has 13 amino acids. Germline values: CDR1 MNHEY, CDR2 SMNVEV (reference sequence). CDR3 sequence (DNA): TGTGCCAGCAGTTTATCCAGGGCCACTGATCAGTTCTTC. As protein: CASSLSRATDQFF.

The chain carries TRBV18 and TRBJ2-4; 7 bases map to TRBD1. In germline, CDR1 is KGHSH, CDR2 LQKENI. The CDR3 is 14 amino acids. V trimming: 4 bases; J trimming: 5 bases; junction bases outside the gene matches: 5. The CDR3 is CASSLQGTENIQYF. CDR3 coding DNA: TGTGCCAGCTCACTACAGGGGACGGAAAACATTCAGTACTTC.

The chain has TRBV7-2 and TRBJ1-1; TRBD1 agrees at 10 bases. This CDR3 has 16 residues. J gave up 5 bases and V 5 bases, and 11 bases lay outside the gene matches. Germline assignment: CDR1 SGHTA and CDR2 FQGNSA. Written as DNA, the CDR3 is TGTGCCAGCAGCGACCGGGACAGGGGTTTTAGGACTGAAGCTTTCTTT. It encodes CASSDRDRGFRTEAFF.

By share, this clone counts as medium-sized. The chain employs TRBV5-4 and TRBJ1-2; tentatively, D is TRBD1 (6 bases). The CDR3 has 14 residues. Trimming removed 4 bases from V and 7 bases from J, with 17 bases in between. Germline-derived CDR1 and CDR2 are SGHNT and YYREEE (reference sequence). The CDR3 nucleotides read TGTGCCAGCAGCCGTACCACAGGGAGGGGTGGCTACACCTTC. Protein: CASSRTTGRGGYTF.

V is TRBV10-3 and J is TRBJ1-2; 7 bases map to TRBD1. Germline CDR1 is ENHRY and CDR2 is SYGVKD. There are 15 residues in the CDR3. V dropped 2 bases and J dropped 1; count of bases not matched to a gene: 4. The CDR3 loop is CAISELGGVNYGYTF. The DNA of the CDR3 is TGTGCCATCAGTGAGCTAGGGGGCGTTAACTATGGCTACACCTTC.

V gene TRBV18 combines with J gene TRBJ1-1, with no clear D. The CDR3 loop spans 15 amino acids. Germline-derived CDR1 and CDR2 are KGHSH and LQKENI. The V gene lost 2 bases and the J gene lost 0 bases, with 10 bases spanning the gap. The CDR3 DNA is TGTGCCAGCTCACCATACATAGGGATGAACACTGAAGCTTTCTTT. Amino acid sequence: CASSPYIGMNTEAFF. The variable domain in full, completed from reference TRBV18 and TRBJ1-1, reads NAGVMQNPRHLVRRRGQEARLRCSPMKGHSHVYWYRQLPEEGLKFMVYLQKENIIDESGMPKERFSAEFPKEGPSILRIQQVVRGDSAAYFCASSPYIGMNTEAFFGQGTRLTVV.

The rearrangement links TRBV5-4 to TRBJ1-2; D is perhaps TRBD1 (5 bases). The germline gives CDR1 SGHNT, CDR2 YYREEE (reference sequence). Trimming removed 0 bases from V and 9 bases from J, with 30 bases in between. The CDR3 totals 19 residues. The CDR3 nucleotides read TGTGCCAGCAGCTTGGAAATCGGTCGTGGGGGTGGAACCACTCGGAGCTACACCTTC. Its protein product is CASSLEIGRGGGTTRSYTF.

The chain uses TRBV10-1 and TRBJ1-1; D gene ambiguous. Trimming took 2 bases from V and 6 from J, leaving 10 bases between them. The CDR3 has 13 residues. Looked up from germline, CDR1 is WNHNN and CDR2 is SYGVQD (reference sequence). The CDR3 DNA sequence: TGCGCCAGCAGTGAGACTCGTGTGGCTGAAGCTTTCTTT. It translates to CASSETRVAEAFF.

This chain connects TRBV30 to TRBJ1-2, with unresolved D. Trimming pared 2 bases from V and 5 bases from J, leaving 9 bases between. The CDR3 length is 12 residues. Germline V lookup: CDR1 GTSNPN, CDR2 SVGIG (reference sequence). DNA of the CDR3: TGTGCCTGGAGTCCCGATTATTATGGCTACACCTTC. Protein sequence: CAWSPDYYGYTF.

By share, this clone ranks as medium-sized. CDR3 loop: CASSPLSYYGYTF. CDR3 coding DNA: TGTGCCAGCAGCCCCCTATCCTACTATGGCTACACCTTC. The chain carries TRBV11-2 and TRBJ1-2; D not resolved. Germline loops: CDR1 SGHAT, CDR2 FQNNGV. The length of the CDR3 is 13 residues. With 5 bases removed from V and 3 bases from J, the gap between germline ends came to 10 bases.

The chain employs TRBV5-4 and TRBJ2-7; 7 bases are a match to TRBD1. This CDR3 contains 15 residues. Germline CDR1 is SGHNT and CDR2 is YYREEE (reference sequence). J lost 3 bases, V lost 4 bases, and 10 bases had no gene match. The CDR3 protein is CASSPRGTKNYEQYF. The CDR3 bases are TGTGCCAGCAGCCCCAGGGGGACCAAAAACTACGAGCAGTACTTC.

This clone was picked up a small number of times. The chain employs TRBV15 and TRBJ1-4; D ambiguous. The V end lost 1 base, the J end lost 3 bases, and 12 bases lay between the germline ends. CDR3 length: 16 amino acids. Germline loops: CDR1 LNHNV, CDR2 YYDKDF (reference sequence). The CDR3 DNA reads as TGTGCCACCAGCAGAGCCACCTCTGGGGCTAATGAAAAACTGTTTTTT. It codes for CATSRATSGANEKLFF.